Included here is one T cell receptor (beta chain) sequence, with context. Germline V gene lookup returns CDR1 SGHTA and CDR2 FQGTGA. Trimming cost V 2 bases and J 4 bases, with 12 bases left between them. This CDR3 contains 15 residues. This sample stems from a study of blood T cell repertoires in COVID-19. Study background: Collection of acute and convalescent COVID-19 samples took place in the United States, Italy and Spain. In each case, the material was cDNA or gDNA derived from T cells, B-cell-depleted T cells, or PBMCs.

How the authors handled the data: By means of reference gene primer amplification, nucleated cell counts were estimated. The protocol was immunoSEQ multiplex PCR, while the TCRdb copy is restricted to in-frame clones and leaves out a portion. For V, J and clone size, that table is used; D and trimming come from the DNA. The repertoire includes 55,000 to 90,000 clones, more than 80% of them detected once, and approximately 35% sits in the top ten. The chain uses TRBV7-3 and TRBJ2-1; D possibly corresponds to TRBD1 (5 bases). Sequencing was carried out using peripheral blood. The TCR comes from an elderly woman with active or convalescent COVID-19. The CDR3 DNA follows: TGTGCCAGCAGCTTATGGTCAGGGTTTTACAATGAGCAGTTCTTC. Its protein product is CASSLWSGFYNEQFF.